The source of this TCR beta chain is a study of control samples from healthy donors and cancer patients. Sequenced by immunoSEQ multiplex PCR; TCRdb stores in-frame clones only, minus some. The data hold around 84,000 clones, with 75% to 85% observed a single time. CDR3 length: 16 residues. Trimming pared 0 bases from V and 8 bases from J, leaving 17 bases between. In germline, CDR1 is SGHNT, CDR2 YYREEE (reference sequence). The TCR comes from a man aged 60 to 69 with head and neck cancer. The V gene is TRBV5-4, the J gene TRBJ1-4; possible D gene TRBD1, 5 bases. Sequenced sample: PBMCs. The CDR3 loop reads CASSLGGRGVGEKLFF. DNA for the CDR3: TGTGCCAGCAGCTTGGGGGGCCGCGGGGTTGGGGAAAAACTGTTTTTT. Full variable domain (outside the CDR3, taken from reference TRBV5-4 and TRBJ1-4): ETGVTQSPTHLIKTRGQQVTLRCSSQSGHNTVSWYQQALGQGPQFIFQYYREEENGRGNFPPRFSGLQFPNYSSELNVNALELDDSALYLCASSLGGRGVGEKLFFGSGTQLSVL.